The source of this TCR beta chain is a study of T cell changes during pregnancy in multiple sclerosis. The method was immunoSEQ multiplex PCR; TCRdb's version includes in-frame clones alone and lacks a portion of them. This sample has 40,000 to 50,000 clones, with approximately 92% found just once. A few counts support this clone. The length of the CDR3 is 13 residues. Germline lookup yields CDR1 SNHLY and CDR2 FYNNEI. V lost 7 bases and J 1 base, leaving 10 bases between the germline ends. The genes are TRBV2 and TRBJ1-2, with D maybe TRBD1 (5 bases). The material was CD4+ T cells from peripheral blood mononuclear cells, obtained before pregnancy. The origin of this receptor is a female donor with multiple sclerosis, enrolled in a pregnancy study. The CDR3 DNA reads as TGTGCCAGCACCTCAAGGGGTAACTATGGCTACACCTTC. This gives the protein CASTSRGNYGYTF.